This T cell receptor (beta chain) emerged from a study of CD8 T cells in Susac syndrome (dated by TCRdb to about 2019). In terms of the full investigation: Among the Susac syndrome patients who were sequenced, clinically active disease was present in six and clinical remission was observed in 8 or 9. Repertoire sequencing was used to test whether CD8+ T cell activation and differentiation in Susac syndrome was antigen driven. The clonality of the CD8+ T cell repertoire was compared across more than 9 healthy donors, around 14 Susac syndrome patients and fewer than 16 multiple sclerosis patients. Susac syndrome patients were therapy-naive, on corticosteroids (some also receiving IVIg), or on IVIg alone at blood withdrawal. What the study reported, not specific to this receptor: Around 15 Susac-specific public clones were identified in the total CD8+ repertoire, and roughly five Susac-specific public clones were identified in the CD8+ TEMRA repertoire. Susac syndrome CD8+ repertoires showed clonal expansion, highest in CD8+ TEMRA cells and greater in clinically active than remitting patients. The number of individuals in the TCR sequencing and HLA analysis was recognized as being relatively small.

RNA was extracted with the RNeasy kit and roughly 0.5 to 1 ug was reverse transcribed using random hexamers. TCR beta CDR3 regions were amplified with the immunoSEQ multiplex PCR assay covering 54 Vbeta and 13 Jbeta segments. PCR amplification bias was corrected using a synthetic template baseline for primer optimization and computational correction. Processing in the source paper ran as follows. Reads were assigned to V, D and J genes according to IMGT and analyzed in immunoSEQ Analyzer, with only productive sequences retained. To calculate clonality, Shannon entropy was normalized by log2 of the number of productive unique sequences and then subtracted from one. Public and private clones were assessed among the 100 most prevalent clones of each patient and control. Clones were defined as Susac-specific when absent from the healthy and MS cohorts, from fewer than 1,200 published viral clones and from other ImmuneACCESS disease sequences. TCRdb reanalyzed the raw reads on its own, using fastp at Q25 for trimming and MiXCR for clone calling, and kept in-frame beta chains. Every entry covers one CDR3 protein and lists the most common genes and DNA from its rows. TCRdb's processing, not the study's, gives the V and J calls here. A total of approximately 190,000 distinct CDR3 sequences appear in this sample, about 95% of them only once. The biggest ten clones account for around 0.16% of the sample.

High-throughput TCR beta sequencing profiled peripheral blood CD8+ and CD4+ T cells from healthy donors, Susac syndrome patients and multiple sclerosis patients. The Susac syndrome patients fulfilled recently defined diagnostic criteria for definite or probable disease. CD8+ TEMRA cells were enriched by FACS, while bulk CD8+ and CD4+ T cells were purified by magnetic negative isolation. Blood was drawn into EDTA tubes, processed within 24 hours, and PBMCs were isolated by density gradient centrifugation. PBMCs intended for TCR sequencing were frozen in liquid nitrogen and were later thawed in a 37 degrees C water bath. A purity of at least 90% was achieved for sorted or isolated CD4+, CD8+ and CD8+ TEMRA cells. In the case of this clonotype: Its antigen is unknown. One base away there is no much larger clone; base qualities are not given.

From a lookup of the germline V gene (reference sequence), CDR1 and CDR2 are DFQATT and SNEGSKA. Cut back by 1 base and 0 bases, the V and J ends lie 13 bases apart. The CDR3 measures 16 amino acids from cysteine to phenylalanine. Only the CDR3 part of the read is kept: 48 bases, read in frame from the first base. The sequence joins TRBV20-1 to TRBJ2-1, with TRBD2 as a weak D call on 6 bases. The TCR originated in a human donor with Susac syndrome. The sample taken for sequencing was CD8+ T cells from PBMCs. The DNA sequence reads TGCAGTGCTAGAGCGACCGACGGGAGCTCCTACAATGAGCAGTTCTTC. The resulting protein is CSARATDGSSYNEQFF.